The 16 T cell receptor beta chains in this list originate from one sample, sequenced in a study of CD39 and CD103 CD8 tumor-infiltrating T cells. Using immunoSEQ multiplex PCR, the repertoire was profiled, and TCRdb retains in-frame clones only, with some absent. The data hold approximately 2,900 clones, with about 80% observed a single time. The source material was CD39- CD103- CD8+ T cells sorted from the tumor. Noted subset: CD103-CD39- double-negative CD45RA- CD8 T cells. The receptors originated from a human donor with head and neck squamous cell carcinoma.

DNA of the CDR3: TGTGCCAGCAGGCTAAGCATACAGGGTGGCGACACAGATACGCAGTATTTT. Amino acid sequence: CASRLSIQGGDTDTQYF. The chain couples TRBV14 to TRBJ2-3; possible D gene TRBD1, 6 bases. CDR1 and CDR2 (germline): SGHDN, FVKESK. CDR3 size: 17 residues. V lost 6 bases, J lost 2 bases, and 21 bases lay in between. The full variable domain, completed using reference TRBV14 and TRBJ2-3, is EAGVTQFPSHSVIEKGQTVTLRCDPISGHDNLYWYRRVMGKEIKFLLHFVKESKQDESGMPNNRFLAERTGGTYSTLKVQPAELEDSGVYFCASRLSIQGGDTDTQYFGPGTRLTVL.

This clone was recorded only once. In nucleotides, the CDR3 is TGTGCCAGCAGTGAATCGAGGACAGAGTCCCTCCGAAGTAGCACAGATACGCAGTATTTT. Translating it yields CASSESRTESLRSSTDTQYF. The genes are TRBV6-1 and TRBJ2-3, with D possibly TRBD1 on 6 matching bases. Germline CDR1 reads MNHNS; CDR2 reads SASEGT. V was shortened by 2 bases and J by 0 bases, with 24 bases between the two germline ends. This CDR3 contains 20 residues.

This chain links TRBV18 with TRBJ1-3; D may be TRBD1 (5 bases). CDR1 is KGHSH, CDR2 LQKENI, per germline. The CDR3 totals 15 residues. Deletions cut 3 bases from V and 7 bases from J, with 16 bases between. Written as DNA, the CDR3 is TGTGCCAGCTCACCTTCGGGGGTCACGAACAACACCATATATTTT. Amino acids: CASSPSGVTNNTIYF.

The V call is TRBV6-4, the J call TRBJ2-1; the match to TRBD1 covers 7 bases. Losses at the gene ends were 6 bases for V and 1 base for J; bases not matched to a gene: 9. Germline assignment: CDR1 MRHNA and CDR2 SNTAGT. The CDR3 is made up of 16 amino acids. The CDR3 DNA reads TGTGCCAGCAGCCGACTGGGGACAGCATCCTACAATGAGCAGTTCTTC. As protein: CASSRLGTASYNEQFF.

This rearrangement joins TRBV5-5 to TRBJ2-2, with TRBD1 identical over 10 bases. J was trimmed by 1 base and V by 5 bases; bases with no gene match: 8. CDR1 is SGHKS, CDR2 YYEKEE, per germline (reference sequence). The CDR3 runs to 17 residues. The CDR3 bases are TGTGCCAGCAGACCCACCCGGGACAGGGGGAACACCGGGGAGCTGTTTTTT. Amino acids: CASRPTRDRGNTGELFF.

The J gene is TRBJ1-1, the V gene TRBV4-1; 8 positions agree with TRBD1. Germline V CDR1 and CDR2: MGHRA, YSYEKL. The J segment lost 1 base and the V segment lost 3 bases, leaving 7 bases of the junction unmatched. CDR3 size: 16 residues. The CDR3, as DNA: TGCGCCAGCAGCCACCCTTACAGGGGGGCGAACACTGAAGCTTTCTTT. Protein: CASSHPYRGANTEAFF.

The chain is built from TRBV7-8 and TRBJ1-5; 8 nucleotides align to TRBD1. The CDR3 totals 17 residues. Per the germline V gene, CDR1 is SGHVS and CDR2 is FQNEAQ. J lost 3 bases, V lost 2 bases, and 9 bases had no gene match. The CDR3 nucleotides read TGTGCCAGCAGCTTAAGCATGGGGACAGGTAACAATCAGCCCCAGCATTTT. Protein: CASSLSMGTGNNQPQHF.

This chain connects TRBV11-2 to TRBJ2-2; 9 nucleotides match TRBD1. The ends lost 5 bases at V and 5 bases at J; junction bases unmatched: 6. This CDR3 contains 15 residues. Germline V lookup: CDR1 SGHAT, CDR2 FQNNGV. CDR3 DNA: TGTGCCAGCAGCCAGAGGACAGGGGAAACCGGGGAGCTGTTTTTT. Amino acid sequence: CASSQRTGETGELFF.

The chain uses TRBV7-8 and TRBJ1-5; 10 bases are shared with TRBD1. This CDR3 is built from 16 residues. CDR1 and CDR2 (germline): SGHVS, FQNEAQ. V shed 5 bases, J shed 6 bases, and the junction held 10 bases outside the gene matches. CDR3 residues: CASSPRTGGLAQPQHF. The CDR3 region has the DNA TGTGCCAGCAGCCCCCGGACAGGGGGGCTCGCTCAGCCCCAGCATTTT.

V usage is TRBV19 and J usage is TRBJ1-3; TRBD1 is a possible D gene (5 bases). The CDR3 consists of 16 residues. V was trimmed by 5 bases and J by 0 bases, leaving 14 bases between them. Germline CDR1 and CDR2: LNHDA and SQIVND (reference sequence). The CDR3 coding sequence is TGTGCCAGTAGTGCACAGGTCCCGACCTCTGGAAACACCATATATTTT. The encoded protein is CASSAQVPTSGNTIYF.

This rearrangement joins TRBV27 to TRBJ1-1; perhaps TRBD1 as D (6 bases). Trimming cost V 4 bases and J 1 base, with 16 bases left between them. CDR1 MNHEY and CDR2 SMNVEV come from the germline V gene (reference sequence). The CDR3 length is 16 residues. CDR3 residues: CASSYTQGPTNTEAFF. The CDR3 DNA reads as TGTGCCAGCAGTTATACCCAGGGGCCGACGAACACTGAAGCTTTCTTT.

The V call is TRBV6-5, the J call TRBJ1-6; no reliable D call. The CDR3 is made up of 13 amino acids. CDR1 is MNHEY and CDR2 is SVGAGI in the germline V gene. Trimming stripped 6 bases from V and 9 bases from J, with 12 bases between. CDR3 loop: CASSGLIFSPLHF. The CDR3 nucleotides are TGTGCCAGCAGCGGACTAATTTTTTCACCCCTCCACTTT.

This clone was seen more than once but under ten times. This chain uses TRBV27 with TRBJ1-2; D is perhaps TRBD1 (6 bases). The CDR3 has 15 amino acids. CDR1 and CDR2 from the germline V gene are MNHEY and SMNVEV (reference sequence). With 1 base removed from V and 4 bases from J, the gap between germline ends came to 13 bases. This CDR3 reads CASSLWAGVGYGYTF. The CDR3 nucleotides read TGTGCCAGCAGTTTATGGGCAGGGGTGGGCTATGGCTACACCTTC.

The chain couples TRBV4-2 to TRBJ2-4, with unresolved D. V dropped 0 bases and J dropped 0 bases, with 6 bases sitting between them. The length of the CDR3 is 15 residues. Germline V gene lookup returns CDR1 LGHNA and CDR2 YNFKEQ. CDR3 sequence: CASSQDSIAKNIQYF. The CDR3 DNA sequence: TGTGCCAGCAGCCAAGATTCCATAGCCAAAAACATTCAGTACTTC.

The chain couples TRBV7-9 to TRBJ1-3, with TRBD1 matching over 8 bases. The CDR3 is 14 amino acids. CDR1 is SEHNR and CDR2 is FQNEAQ in the germline V gene (reference sequence). V shed 1 base, J shed 6 bases, and the junction held 2 bases outside the gene matches. The CDR3 DNA reads as TGTGCCAGCAGCTTAGTGGGACAGGAAAACACCATATATTTT. Amino acid sequence: CASSLVGQENTIYF.

This chain joins TRBV19 and TRBJ1-1; D may be TRBD1 (5 bases). Trimming removed 2 bases from V and 4 bases from J, with 20 bases in between. In germline, CDR1 is LNHDA, CDR2 SQIVND (reference sequence). CDR3 length: 17 amino acids. The CDR3, as DNA: TGTGCCAGTAGTATATCATCGGGAGCAGGGCCGAGCACTGAAGCTTTCTTT. Its protein is CASSISSGAGPSTEAFF.